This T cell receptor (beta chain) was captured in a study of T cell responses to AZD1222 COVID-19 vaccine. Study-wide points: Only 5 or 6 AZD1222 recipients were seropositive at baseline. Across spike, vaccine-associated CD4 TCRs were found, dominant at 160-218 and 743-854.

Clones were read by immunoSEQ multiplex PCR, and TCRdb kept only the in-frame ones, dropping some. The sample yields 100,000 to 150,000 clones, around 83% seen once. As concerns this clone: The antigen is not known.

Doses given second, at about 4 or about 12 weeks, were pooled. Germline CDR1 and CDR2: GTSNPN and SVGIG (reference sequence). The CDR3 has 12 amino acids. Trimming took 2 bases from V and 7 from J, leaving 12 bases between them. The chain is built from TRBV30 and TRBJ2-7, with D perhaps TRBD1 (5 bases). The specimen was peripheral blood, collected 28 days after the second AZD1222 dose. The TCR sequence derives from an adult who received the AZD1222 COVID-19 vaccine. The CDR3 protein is CAWSPRAREQYF. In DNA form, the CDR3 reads TGTGCCTGGAGTCCCAGGGCTCGGGAGCAGTACTTC. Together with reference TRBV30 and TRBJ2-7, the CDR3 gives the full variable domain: SQTIHQWPATLVQPVGSPLSLECTVEGTSNPNLYWYRQAAGRGLQLLFYSVGIGQISSEVPQNLSASRPQDRQFILSSKKLLLSDSGFYLCAWSPRAREQYFGPGTRLTVT.